What follows are 21 T cell receptor beta chains derived from one specimen sequenced in a study of T-cell memory formation after mild COVID-19. TCRdb analysed the 5' RACE reads with MiXCR anew, one entry per CDR3 protein. The sample lists about 16,000 distinct CDR3 sequences, about a fifth seen once, with about 60% in the top ten. Input material: PBMCs or a T cell subset sorted from them (not recorded which). These receptors all stem from a man between 18 and 35 years old who had mild COVID-19 (a few samples of this study predate the infection). Cell type and time point are not known.

This clonotype has ten or more counts. The rearrangement links TRBV14 to TRBJ2-3; 7 bases fit TRBD2. The germline V gene has CDR1 SGHDN and CDR2 FVKESK. J was trimmed by 0 bases and V by 0 bases; bases with no gene match: 9. The CDR3 runs to 18 residues. The CDR3 region has the DNA TGTGCCAGCAGCCAAGATCCGACCCTAGCGGCTAGCACAGATACGCAGTATTTT. Its protein product is CASSQDPTLAASTDTQYF.

This clonotype was detected a few times. V is TRBV6-4 and J is TRBJ1-5, with D unresolved. The CDR3 runs 17 residues. The germline gives CDR1 MRHNA, CDR2 SNTAGT. V lost 3 bases and J lost 0, with 15 bases in between. The DNA of the CDR3 is TGTGCCAGCAGTGAGTCGACGGGCCTATATAGCAATCAGCCCCAGCATTTT. Protein: CASSESTGLYSNQPQHF.

The J gene is TRBJ2-2, the V gene TRBV3-1; 8 bases map to TRBD2. The germline V gene encodes CDR1 LGHDT and CDR2 YNNKEL (reference sequence). The CDR3 loop spans 16 amino acids. With 5 bases clipped from V and 1 base from J, the junction kept 6 bases outside the gene matches. As DNA, the CDR3 is TGTGCCAGCAGCACCGGGGGGGCTTGGAACACCGGGGAGCTGTTTTTT. Encoded protein: CASSTGGAWNTGELFF.

This clonotype was picked up a small number of times. This chain connects TRBV7-2 to TRBJ1-2; D not certain. CDR3 length: 14 residues. Germline CDR1 reads SGHTA; CDR2 reads FQGNSA. Trimming removed 0 bases at V and 2 bases at J, with 7 bases between. The CDR3 loop is CASSLAHGNYGYTF. CDR3 in DNA: TGTGCCAGCAGCTTAGCTCACGGCAACTATGGCTACACCTTC.

This clonotype was found many times. This sequence joins TRBV7-3 and TRBJ2-5; TRBD1 is a possible D gene (5 bases). CDR1 is SGHTA, CDR2 FQGTGA, per germline. This CDR3 region has 13 residues. The germline V and J ends were trimmed by 6 bases and 2 bases, with 10 bases remaining between them. In DNA form, the CDR3 reads TGTGCCAGCAGTCCAGGGATTCAAGAGACCCAGTACTTC. Protein product: CASSPGIQETQYF.

This clonotype has ten or more counts. The gene calls are TRBV5-1 and TRBJ1-2; no clear D. Germline V gene lookup returns CDR1 SGHRS and CDR2 YFSETQ. The CDR3 has 14 amino acids. Between the trimmed V and J ends, which lost 1 base and 8 bases, there was a span of 15 bases. CDR3 amino acids: CASSLKGSVGGYTF. Written as DNA, the CDR3 is TGCGCCAGCAGCTTGAAGGGCTCAGTGGGGGGCTACACCTTC. The full variable domain, in which reference TRBV5-1 and TRBJ1-2 provide the parts outside the CDR3, is KAGVTQTPRYLIKTRGQQVTLSCSPISGHRSVSWYQQTPGQGLQFLFEYFSETQRNKGNFPGRFSGRQFSNSRSEMNVSTLELGDSALYLCASSLKGSVGGYTFGSGTRLTVV.

The chain combines TRBV6-6 with TRBJ2-7, with D perhaps TRBD2 (6 bases). CDR3 length: 13 residues. Trimming stripped 2 bases from V and 7 bases from J, with 12 bases between. Germline-derived CDR1 and CDR2 are MNHNY and SVGAGI (reference sequence). CDR3 sequence reads: CASSYGRAGEQYV. The CDR3 DNA reads as TGTGCCAGCAGTTACGGCAGGGCGGGGGAGCAGTACGTC.

Notes on this clonotype: A read error is possible here, since a much larger clone lies one base away. V gene TRBV3-1 combines with J gene TRBJ2-3; no reliable D call. Deletions cut 0 bases from V and 7 bases from J, with 17 bases between. CDR3 length: 16 amino acids. Germline V gene lookup returns CDR1 LGHDT and CDR2 YNNKEL (reference sequence). The CDR3 protein is CASSQDLSGLRNTQYF. In DNA, the CDR3 is TGTGCCAGCAGCCAAGATTTATCGGGCCTCCGAAATACGCAGTATTTT.

The sample holds many counts of this clonotype. The V and J genes are TRBV6-2 or TRBV6-3 and TRBJ2-7, with D perhaps TRBD2 (6 bases). Between the trimmed V and J ends, which lost 0 bases and 2 bases, there was a span of 8 bases. This CDR3 has 14 residues. Germline CDR1 and CDR2: MNHEY and SVGEGT. The CDR3 DNA reads as TGTGCCAGCAGTTACTCGCGGGGTCCCTACGAGCAGTACTTC. It is translated as CASSYSRGPYEQYF.

In this sample, this clonotype turned up a few times. This chain joins TRBV6-5 and TRBJ1-3, with unresolved D. There are 15 residues in the CDR3. V shed 6 bases and J shed 0 bases, with 12 bases lying between them. Germline CDR1 and CDR2: MNHEY and SVGAGI. CDR3 protein: CASSRVTSSGNTIYF. The CDR3 DNA reads TGTGCCAGCAGCCGGGTCACCTCCTCTGGAAACACCATATATTTT.

This clonotype was detected many times. The chain couples TRBV3-1 to TRBJ2-5; the D gene could be TRBD1 or TRBD2 (5 bases each). Germline V gene lookup returns CDR1 LGHDT and CDR2 YNNKEL (reference sequence). This CDR3 spans 13 amino acids. Trimming stripped 4 bases from V and 5 bases from J, with 11 bases between. CDR3 DNA: TGTGCCAGCAGCCCGGGACCCCCGGAGACCCAGTACTTC. Protein: CASSPGPPETQYF.

J is TRBJ1-1 and V is TRBV4-3, with D possibly being TRBD1 (5 bases). V was shortened by 2 bases and J by 8 bases, with 12 bases between the two germline ends. The CDR3 covers 13 residues. Per germline, CDR1 LGHNA and CDR2 YSLEER. This chain's CDR3 is CASSQPGGAEAFF. The CDR3 DNA is TGCGCCAGCAGCCAACCCGGGGGTGCCGAAGCTTTCTTT.

This clonotype was observed many times. The chain combines TRBV20-1 with TRBJ2-7; TRBD2 is a possible D gene (6 bases). The V end was cut by 0 bases, the J end by 0 bases, with 9 bases between. This CDR3 is built from 14 residues. The germline CDR1 and CDR2 sequences are DFQATT and SNEGSKA (reference sequence). CDR3 DNA sequence: TGCAGTGCTAGAGATCCCGGGAGCTCCTACGAGCAGTACGTC. Protein product: CSARDPGSSYEQYV.

This clonotype turned up a few times. The CDR3 DNA reads TGTGCCAGCAGTTCGAACCGGGACCTCAGGCCCCAGCATTTT. It specifies CASSSNRDLRPQHF. This chain links TRBV6-5 with TRBJ1-5; D might be TRBD1 (5 bases). CDR3 length: 14 amino acids. V gave up 4 bases and J gave up 9 bases, with 16 bases separating them. Germline CDR1 reads MNHEY; CDR2 reads SVGAGI.

In this sample, this clonotype turned up many times. V usage is TRBV29-1 and J usage is TRBJ2-3; 13 bases agree with TRBD2. The germline gives CDR1 SQVTM, CDR2 ANQGSEA. J was trimmed by 6 bases and V by 1 base; bases with no gene match: 10. This CDR3 spans 17 amino acids. CDR3 nucleotide sequence: TGCAGCGTTGAAGGGTCGGGACTAGCGGGGCCTCGGGATACGCAGTATTTT. Translated: CSVEGSGLAGPRDTQYF.

This clonotype was counted ten times or more. The chain couples TRBV4-3 to TRBJ1-6; D not certain. Trimming took off 0 bases at V and 9 bases at J, with 12 bases between the two ends. Germline CDR1 is LGHNA and CDR2 is YSLEER. This CDR3 region has 15 residues. CDR3 protein: CASSQDSTPSSPLHF. CDR3 nucleotide sequence: TGCGCCAGCAGCCAAGACTCCACTCCTAGTTCACCCCTCCACTTT.

This clonotype was counted ten times or more. The rearrangement uses TRBV5-1 and TRBJ2-2, with D tentatively TRBD1 (6 bases). V lost 0 bases to trimming and J lost 3 bases, with 9 bases between them. From germline, CDR1 is SGHRS and CDR2 YFSETQ. CDR3 length equals 15 residues. The CDR3 sequence: CASSLVSGDTGELFF. In DNA, the CDR3 is TGCGCCAGCAGCTTGGTTTCAGGGGACACCGGGGAGCTGTTTTTT.

This clonotype occurred many times. The V gene is TRBV4-1, the J gene TRBJ2-3; 7 bases are a match to TRBD2. The CDR3 consists of 18 residues. Germline V gene lookup returns CDR1 MGHRA and CDR2 YSYEKL. The trim removed 4 bases at V and 4 bases at J, leaving 17 bases unmatched. CDR3 bases: TGCGCCAGCAGCCGGACGGGAGGACACAGAAACATCGCAGATACGCAGTATTTT. Protein: CASSRTGGHRNIADTQYF.

This clonotype showed up many times. The chain links TRBV6-5 to TRBJ2-5; D may be TRBD1 (5 bases). Trimming removed 0 bases from V and 5 bases from J, with 10 bases in between. CDR1 is MNHEY and CDR2 is SVGAGI in the germline V gene. The CDR3 covers 14 residues. CDR3 amino acids: CASSYSGPMETQYF. CDR3 nucleotides: TGTGCCAGCAGTTACTCGGGGCCTATGGAGACCCAGTACTTC.

On this clonotype: A much larger clone lies a single base off, so this may be a read error. The V gene is TRBV6-5, the J gene TRBJ2-1; TRBD2 matches 16 bases. This CDR3 spans 19 amino acids. Losses at the gene ends were 6 bases for V and 1 base for J; bases not matched to a gene: 9. The germline CDR1 and CDR2 sequences are MNHEY and SVGAGI. The CDR3 reads CASSLPGLAGGRSYNEQFF. CDR3 in DNA: TGTGCCAGCAGCCTACCGGGACTAGCGGGGGGGAGGTCCTACAATGAGCAGTTCTTC.

This clonotype was detected ten times or more. CDR3 sequence: CASSLGISLLEAFF. The CDR3 nucleotides are TGTGCCAGCAGCTTAGGTATCAGCCTACTTGAAGCTTTCTTT. The chain joins TRBV7-8 to TRBJ1-1; D remains ambiguous. The CDR3 totals 14 residues. Per the germline V gene, CDR1 is SGHVS and CDR2 is FQNEAQ. Between the trimmed V and J ends, which lost 1 base and 7 bases, there was a span of 13 bases. The entire variable domain, with the rest obtained from reference TRBV7-8 and TRBJ1-1, is as follows: GAGVSQSPRYKVAKRGQDVALRCDPISGHVSLFWYQQALGQGPEFLTYFQNEAQLDKSGLPSDRFFAERPEGSVSTLKIQRTQQEDSAVYLCASSLGISLLEAFFGQGTRLTVV.